This T cell receptor beta chain derives from a study of PD-1 blockade in classical Hodgkin lymphoma. Findings of the study overall: By C4D1, CD4+ diversity increased significantly, especially in complete responders. Repertoire difference causes, possibly disease activity or prior therapy, remain undefined. After ASCT, patients who started nivolumab under 1 year later were excluded.

The germline V gene has CDR1 ENHRY and CDR2 SYGVKD. Trimming at V came to 7 bases and at J to 0 bases, leaving 3 bases not matched to a gene. The CDR3 runs to 14 residues. A remark on this clone: Its antigen is not known.

Each patient experienced a relapse that followed autologous stem cell transplantation, and brentuximab vedotin exposure varied. Produced via immunoSEQ multiplex PCR; TCRdb's table is partial and in-frame only. Among some 96,000 clones listed, roughly 92% were seen once. This chain links TRBV10-3 with TRBJ2-3, with 8 positions matching TRBD2. Sequences were derived from peripheral blood mononuclear cells (PBMCs), sampled at baseline. The origin of this receptor is a human donor with classical Hodgkin lymphoma. CDR3 sequence: CAIKAGGSTDTQYF. The DNA of the CDR3 is TGTGCCATCAAGGCGGGAGGAAGCACAGATACGCAGTATTTT.